This TCR beta chain was retrieved from a study of PD-L1 blockade in urothelial cancer. Germline V gene sequence: CDR1 LGHNA, CDR2 YNFKEQ. This CDR3 is 16 amino acids long. J lost 6 bases, V lost 3 bases, and 12 bases had no gene match. The protocol was immunoSEQ multiplex PCR, while the TCRdb copy is restricted to in-frame clones and leaves out a portion. The data hold roughly 84,000 clones, with 82% observed a single time. The sample was PBMCs, taken around atezolizumab (anti-PD-L1) treatment. The V call is TRBV4-2, the J call TRBJ1-2, with 8 positions matching TRBD1. This receptor was taken from a man between 65 and 85 years old with urothelial cancer. The CDR3 loop reads CASSQAPGQGMDGYTF. The DNA for the CDR3 is TGTGCCAGCAGCCAGGCCCCCGGACAGGGTATGGATGGCTACACCTTC.